Presented here are 2 T cell receptor beta chains from one specimen sequenced in a study of cytomegalovirus exposure and HLA in healthy donors. The study ran its PCR with 60 Vbeta and 13 Jbeta primers. Some clones are missing from TCRdb's copy, which holds only in-frame ones; the method was immunoSEQ multiplex PCR. The table has approximately 210,000 clones, about four fifths seen once. Input material: PBMCs. Receptors were obtained from a man aged 35 to 55 in good health and CMV-seropositive.

This clone was seen once. The chain uses TRBV30 and TRBJ2-2; D remains ambiguous. V lost 1 base and J 1 base, leaving 4 bases between the germline ends. The CDR3 length is 13 residues. CDR1 GTSNPN and CDR2 SVGIG come from the germline V gene (reference sequence). This CDR3 is CAWSGQNTGELFF. The CDR3 nucleotides are TGTGCCTGGAGTGGTCAGAACACCGGGGAGCTGTTTTTT.

The CDR3 here is CSIAVRRNWGSGELFF. The CDR3 coding sequence is TGCAGCATAGCAGTTAGGAGGAATTGGGGTTCCGGGGAGCTGTTTTTT. This chain links TRBV29-1 with TRBJ2-2, with D maybe TRBD2 (5 bases). The germline CDR1 and CDR2 sequences are SQVTM and ANQGSEA. The CDR3 is 16 residues long. Between the trimmed V and J ends, which lost 8 bases and 6 bases, there was a span of 25 bases.